The next 23 T cell receptor beta chains were all read from a single sample in a study of shared clonotypes between healthy human individuals. Only in-frame clones appear in the TCRdb table, and some are missing; sequencing was by immunoSEQ multiplex PCR. The sample has around 1.6 million clones, 95% to 99% seen once. The material sequenced was naive CD4+ T cells sorted from blood. Subset of the sample: CD45RA+ positively selected. These receptors all come from a man aged 25-40 years in good health.

This chain connects TRBV28 to TRBJ1-1; no clear D gene. The CDR3 is 12 amino acids. Germline CDR1 MDHEN, CDR2 SYDVKM. V was pared by 1 base and J by 3 bases, with 3 bases between. The CDR3 coding sequence is TGTGCCAGCAGTTTATACGACACTGAAGCTTTCTTT. Residues: CASSLYDTEAFF. The full variable domain, its missing parts supplied by reference TRBV28 and TRBJ1-1, is DVKVTQSSRYLVKRTGEKVFLECVQDMDHENMFWYRQDPGLGLRLIYFSYDVKMKEKGDIPEGYSVSREKKERFSLILESASTNQTSMYLCASSLYDTEAFFGQGTRLTVV.

This chain links TRBV11-2 with TRBJ2-1; TRBD2 agrees at 9 bases. The CDR3 runs 16 residues. In germline, CDR1 is SGHAT, CDR2 FQNNGV. V lost 6 bases, J lost 4 bases, and 10 bases stayed unmatched. The CDR3 sequence: CASRATTSGPYNEQFF. The DNA of the CDR3 is TGTGCCAGCAGGGCAACGACTAGCGGACCATACAATGAGCAGTTCTTC.

CDR3 in DNA: TGTGCCAGCAGTTCAGGACTAGCGGGAGGGAACGAGCAGTACTTC. The encoded protein is CASSSGLAGGNEQYF. The rearrangement links TRBV5-4 to TRBJ2-7, with 15 bases lining up with TRBD2. Trimming removed 5 bases from V and 5 bases from J; junction bases left unmatched: 5. The CDR3 extends over 15 amino acids. CDR1 and CDR2 (germline): SGHNT, YYREEE (reference sequence).

J is TRBJ2-1 and V is TRBV4-1; tentative D call: TRBD2 (6 bases). V was cut by 4 bases and J by 5 bases, with 15 bases left in between. The germline gives CDR1 MGHRA, CDR2 YSYEKL. The CDR3 sequence is 15 residues long. The CDR3 nucleotides are TGCGCCAGCAGCCCGGTGGGACTCGGGAACAATGAGCAGTTCTTC. It is translated as CASSPVGLGNNEQFF.

J is TRBJ2-3 and V is TRBV18; 13 positions agree with TRBD2. V lost 2 bases to trimming and J lost 5 bases; unmatched junction nucleotides: 1. The CDR3 extends over 15 amino acids. Germline-derived CDR1 and CDR2 are KGHSH and LQKENI. CDR3: CASSPTSGRVDTQYF. CDR3 bases: TGTGCCAGCTCACCAACTAGCGGGAGGGTAGATACGCAGTATTTT. Full variable domain (missing parts from reference TRBV18 and TRBJ2-3): NAGVMQNPRHLVRRRGQEARLRCSPMKGHSHVYWYRQLPEEGLKFMVYLQKENIIDESGMPKERFSAEFPKEGPSILRIQQVVRGDSAAYFCASSPTSGRVDTQYFGPGTRLTVL.

The chain has TRBV10-3 and TRBJ2-5; possibly TRBD2 for D (5 bases). The CDR3 covers 13 residues. V lost 3 bases and J 7 bases, leaving 12 bases between the germline ends. Germline CDR1 reads ENHRY; CDR2 reads SYGVKD. The CDR3 sequence is CAISDGDLATQYF. The DNA of the CDR3 is TGTGCCATCAGTGACGGGGATTTGGCGACCCAGTACTTC.

The rearrangement links TRBV6-4 to TRBJ2-2; no clear D gene. The CDR3 is 12 residues long. Germline V CDR1 and CDR2: MRHNA, SNTAGT. The germline V and J ends were trimmed by 5 bases and 4 bases, with 5 bases remaining between them. CDR3 in DNA: TGTGCCAGCAGTTATGGCACCGGGGAGCTGTTTTTT. This codes for CASSYGTGELFF.

This chain's CDR3 is CASAGRTGFTGELFF. CDR3 DNA: TGTGCCAGCGCAGGACGAACAGGATTCACCGGGGAGCTGTTTTTT. V and J are TRBV7-9 and TRBJ2-2; tentatively, D is TRBD1 (5 bases). CDR1 SEHNR and CDR2 FQNEAQ come from the germline V gene (reference sequence). This CDR3 has 15 residues. Trimming removed 8 bases from V and 4 bases from J, with 17 bases in between. The full variable domain, rest sourced from reference TRBV7-9 and TRBJ2-2, is DTGVSQNPRHKITKRGQNVTFRCDPISEHNRLYWYRQTLGQGPEFLTYFQNEAQLEKSRLLSDRFSAERPKGSFSTLEIQRTEQGDSAMYLCASAGRTGFTGELFFGEGSRLTVL.

This sequence joins TRBV5-4 and TRBJ2-3; 8 nucleotides agree with TRBD2. Germline trimming cut 4 bases from V and 5 bases from J; bases unmatched to any gene: 6. Germline V gene data show CDR1 as SGHNT and CDR2 as YYREEE (reference sequence). The CDR3 is 14 amino acids. As DNA, the CDR3 is TGTGCCAGCAGCCCTTTGACTAGCGAAGATACGCAGTATTTT. Its translation is CASSPLTSEDTQYF.

J is TRBJ2-7 and V is TRBV6-1; D is undetermined. This CDR3 spans 11 amino acids. CDR1 is MNHNS, CDR2 SASEGT, per germline. The V gene lost 5 bases and the J gene lost 12 bases, with 14 bases spanning the gap. CDR3 nucleotides: TGTGCCAGCAGTTACAGTGGGCGTCGGTACTTC. It codes for CASSYSGRRYF.

The V and J genes are TRBV5-1 and TRBJ2-3, with 7 bases that match TRBD1. The V gene end was trimmed by 2 bases and the J gene end by 0 bases; junction bases not matched to a gene: 6. This CDR3 contains 16 residues. CDR1 SGHRS and CDR2 YFSETQ come from the germline V gene. CDR3 bases: TGCGCCAGCAGCTTATATGGGACAGTAAGCACAGATACGCAGTATTTT. Its protein is CASSLYGTVSTDTQYF.

The gene calls are TRBV15 and TRBJ2-1; tentative D call: TRBD2 (5 bases). CDR1 LNHNV and CDR2 YYDKDF come from the germline V gene (reference sequence). The CDR3 is made up of 13 amino acids. V was cut by 0 bases and J by 12 bases, with 12 bases left in between. The CDR3 coding sequence is TGTGCCACCAGCAGAGATCCCCTCGAGGGGCAGTTCTTC. Encoded protein: CATSRDPLEGQFF.

The chain combines TRBV7-3 with TRBJ2-1, with TRBD2 matching 7 bases. This CDR3 spans 16 amino acids. V was clipped by 5 bases and J by 12 bases; unmatched bases: 19. Germline V gene sequence: CDR1 SGHTA, CDR2 FQGTGA. The CDR3 coding sequence is TGTGCCAGCAGCCCTTCTGTGGCGGGAGTCCCGAGTCGGCAGTTCTTC. This codes for CASSPSVAGVPSRQFF. The full variable domain, in which reference TRBV7-3 and TRBJ2-1 provide the parts outside the CDR3, is GAGVSQTPSNKVTEKGKYVELRCDPISGHTALYWYRQSLGQGPEFLIYFQGTGAADDSGLPNDRFFAVRPEGSVSTLKIQRTERGDSAVYLCASSPSVAGVPSRQFFGPGTRLTVL.

CDR3 coding DNA: TGTGCCAGCAGTCCTCTCACCGGTTCCTACGAGCAGTACTTC. It encodes CASSPLTGSYEQYF. The V and J genes are TRBV27 and TRBJ2-7, with D unclear. Germline V gene data show CDR1 as MNHEY and CDR2 as SMNVEV (reference sequence). V was trimmed by 5 bases and J by 1 base, leaving 12 bases between them. This CDR3 spans 14 amino acids.

V usage is TRBV19 and J usage is TRBJ2-7, with TRBD2 identical over 11 bases. The CDR3 is 14 residues long. Germline CDR1 LNHDA, CDR2 SQIVND (reference sequence). Unmatched junction bases numbered 2, after V lost 4 bases and J lost 3 bases. The CDR3 region has the DNA TGTGCCAGTAGTAGAGGGACTAGCGGCTACGAGCAGTACTTC. Translation gives CASSRGTSGYEQYF.

This clone was picked up one time. The rearrangement joins TRBV4-3 to TRBJ2-2; D unclear. Between the trimmed V and J ends, which lost 1 base and 4 bases, there was a span of 10 bases. This CDR3 is 15 amino acids long. CDR1 and CDR2 (germline): LGHNA, YSLEER. CDR3 DNA: TGCGCCAGCAGCCAAGTCGCACAGACCACCGGGGAGCTGTTTTTT. This codes for CASSQVAQTTGELFF.

The chain is built from TRBV5-1 and TRBJ2-5, with 10 bases identical to TRBD2. J was trimmed by 5 bases and V by 1 base; bases with no gene match: 8. CDR1 SGHRS and CDR2 YFSETQ come from the germline V gene. The CDR3 spans 16 residues. The CDR3 loop reads CASSLPSGRAMETQYF. CDR3 in DNA: TGCGCCAGCAGCTTGCCCAGCGGGAGGGCGATGGAGACCCAGTACTTC.

The gene calls are TRBV6-1 and TRBJ1-4, with 10 bases lining up with TRBD1. Germline CDR1 and CDR2: MNHNS and SASEGT. This CDR3 spans 17 amino acids. V was pared by 2 bases and J by 2 bases, with 5 bases of the junction left unmatched. As DNA, the CDR3 is TGTGCCAGCAGTGAATTAAGACAGGGGGCGACTAATGAAAAACTGTTTTTT. Its translation is CASSELRQGATNEKLFF.

V gene TRBV12-5 combines with J gene TRBJ2-3; D is possibly TRBD2 (7 bases). Germline CDR1 is LGHNT and CDR2 is FRNRAP. The CDR3 is 17 residues long. V lost 1 base and J 0 bases, leaving 14 bases between the germline ends. The DNA for the CDR3 is TGTGCTAGTGGTTTGGCCCTCGGGGGGCTTAGCACAGATACGCAGTATTTT. This sequence encodes CASGLALGGLSTDTQYF.

The chain is built from TRBV7-9 and TRBJ1-1, with a possible D match to TRBD1 (6 bases). The CDR3 spans 16 residues. V was shortened by 5 bases and J by 0 bases, with 16 bases between the two germline ends. CDR1 and CDR2 (germline): SEHNR, FQNEAQ (reference sequence). For the CDR3, the DNA is TGTGCCAGCAGCATACCACAAGGACAGATGAACACTGAAGCTTTCTTT. The encoded protein is CASSIPQGQMNTEAFF. The full variable domain, its missing parts supplied by reference TRBV7-9 and TRBJ1-1, is DTGVSQNPRHKITKRGQNVTFRCDPISEHNRLYWYRQTLGQGPEFLTYFQNEAQLEKSRLLSDRFSAERPKGSFSTLEIQRTEQGDSAMYLCASSIPQGQMNTEAFFGQGTRLTVV.

This chain uses TRBV28 with TRBJ2-5; 10 nucleotides line up with TRBD2. Germline lookup yields CDR1 MDHEN and CDR2 SYDVKM. The junction had 8 bases not matched to a gene; V was cut back by 6 bases and J by 4 bases. The CDR3 runs to 15 residues. The CDR3 is CASSLAGVTVETQYF. The CDR3 region has the DNA TGTGCCAGCAGCCTAGCGGGAGTTACCGTAGAGACCCAGTACTTC.

The chain uses TRBV5-1 and TRBJ2-1; 7 bases are a match to TRBD1. The V segment lost 7 bases and the J segment 7 bases; nucleotides outside the gene matches: 11. This CDR3 is built from 14 residues. Germline V lookup: CDR1 SGHRS, CDR2 YFSETQ. In nucleotides, the CDR3 is TGCGCCAGCTCCCCGACAGGGTGGGGGAATGAGCAGTTCTTC. This codes for CASSPTGWGNEQFF.

The chain is built from TRBV29-1 and TRBJ2-3; 7 bases match TRBD2. Germline assignment: CDR1 SQVTM and CDR2 ANQGSEA. Losses at the gene ends were 7 bases for V and 0 bases for J; bases not matched to a gene: 10. The CDR3 is 15 amino acids. CDR3 in amino acids: CSAGGLQSSTDTQYF. The CDR3 bases are TGCAGCGCCGGGGGACTACAATCTAGCACAGATACGCAGTATTTT.